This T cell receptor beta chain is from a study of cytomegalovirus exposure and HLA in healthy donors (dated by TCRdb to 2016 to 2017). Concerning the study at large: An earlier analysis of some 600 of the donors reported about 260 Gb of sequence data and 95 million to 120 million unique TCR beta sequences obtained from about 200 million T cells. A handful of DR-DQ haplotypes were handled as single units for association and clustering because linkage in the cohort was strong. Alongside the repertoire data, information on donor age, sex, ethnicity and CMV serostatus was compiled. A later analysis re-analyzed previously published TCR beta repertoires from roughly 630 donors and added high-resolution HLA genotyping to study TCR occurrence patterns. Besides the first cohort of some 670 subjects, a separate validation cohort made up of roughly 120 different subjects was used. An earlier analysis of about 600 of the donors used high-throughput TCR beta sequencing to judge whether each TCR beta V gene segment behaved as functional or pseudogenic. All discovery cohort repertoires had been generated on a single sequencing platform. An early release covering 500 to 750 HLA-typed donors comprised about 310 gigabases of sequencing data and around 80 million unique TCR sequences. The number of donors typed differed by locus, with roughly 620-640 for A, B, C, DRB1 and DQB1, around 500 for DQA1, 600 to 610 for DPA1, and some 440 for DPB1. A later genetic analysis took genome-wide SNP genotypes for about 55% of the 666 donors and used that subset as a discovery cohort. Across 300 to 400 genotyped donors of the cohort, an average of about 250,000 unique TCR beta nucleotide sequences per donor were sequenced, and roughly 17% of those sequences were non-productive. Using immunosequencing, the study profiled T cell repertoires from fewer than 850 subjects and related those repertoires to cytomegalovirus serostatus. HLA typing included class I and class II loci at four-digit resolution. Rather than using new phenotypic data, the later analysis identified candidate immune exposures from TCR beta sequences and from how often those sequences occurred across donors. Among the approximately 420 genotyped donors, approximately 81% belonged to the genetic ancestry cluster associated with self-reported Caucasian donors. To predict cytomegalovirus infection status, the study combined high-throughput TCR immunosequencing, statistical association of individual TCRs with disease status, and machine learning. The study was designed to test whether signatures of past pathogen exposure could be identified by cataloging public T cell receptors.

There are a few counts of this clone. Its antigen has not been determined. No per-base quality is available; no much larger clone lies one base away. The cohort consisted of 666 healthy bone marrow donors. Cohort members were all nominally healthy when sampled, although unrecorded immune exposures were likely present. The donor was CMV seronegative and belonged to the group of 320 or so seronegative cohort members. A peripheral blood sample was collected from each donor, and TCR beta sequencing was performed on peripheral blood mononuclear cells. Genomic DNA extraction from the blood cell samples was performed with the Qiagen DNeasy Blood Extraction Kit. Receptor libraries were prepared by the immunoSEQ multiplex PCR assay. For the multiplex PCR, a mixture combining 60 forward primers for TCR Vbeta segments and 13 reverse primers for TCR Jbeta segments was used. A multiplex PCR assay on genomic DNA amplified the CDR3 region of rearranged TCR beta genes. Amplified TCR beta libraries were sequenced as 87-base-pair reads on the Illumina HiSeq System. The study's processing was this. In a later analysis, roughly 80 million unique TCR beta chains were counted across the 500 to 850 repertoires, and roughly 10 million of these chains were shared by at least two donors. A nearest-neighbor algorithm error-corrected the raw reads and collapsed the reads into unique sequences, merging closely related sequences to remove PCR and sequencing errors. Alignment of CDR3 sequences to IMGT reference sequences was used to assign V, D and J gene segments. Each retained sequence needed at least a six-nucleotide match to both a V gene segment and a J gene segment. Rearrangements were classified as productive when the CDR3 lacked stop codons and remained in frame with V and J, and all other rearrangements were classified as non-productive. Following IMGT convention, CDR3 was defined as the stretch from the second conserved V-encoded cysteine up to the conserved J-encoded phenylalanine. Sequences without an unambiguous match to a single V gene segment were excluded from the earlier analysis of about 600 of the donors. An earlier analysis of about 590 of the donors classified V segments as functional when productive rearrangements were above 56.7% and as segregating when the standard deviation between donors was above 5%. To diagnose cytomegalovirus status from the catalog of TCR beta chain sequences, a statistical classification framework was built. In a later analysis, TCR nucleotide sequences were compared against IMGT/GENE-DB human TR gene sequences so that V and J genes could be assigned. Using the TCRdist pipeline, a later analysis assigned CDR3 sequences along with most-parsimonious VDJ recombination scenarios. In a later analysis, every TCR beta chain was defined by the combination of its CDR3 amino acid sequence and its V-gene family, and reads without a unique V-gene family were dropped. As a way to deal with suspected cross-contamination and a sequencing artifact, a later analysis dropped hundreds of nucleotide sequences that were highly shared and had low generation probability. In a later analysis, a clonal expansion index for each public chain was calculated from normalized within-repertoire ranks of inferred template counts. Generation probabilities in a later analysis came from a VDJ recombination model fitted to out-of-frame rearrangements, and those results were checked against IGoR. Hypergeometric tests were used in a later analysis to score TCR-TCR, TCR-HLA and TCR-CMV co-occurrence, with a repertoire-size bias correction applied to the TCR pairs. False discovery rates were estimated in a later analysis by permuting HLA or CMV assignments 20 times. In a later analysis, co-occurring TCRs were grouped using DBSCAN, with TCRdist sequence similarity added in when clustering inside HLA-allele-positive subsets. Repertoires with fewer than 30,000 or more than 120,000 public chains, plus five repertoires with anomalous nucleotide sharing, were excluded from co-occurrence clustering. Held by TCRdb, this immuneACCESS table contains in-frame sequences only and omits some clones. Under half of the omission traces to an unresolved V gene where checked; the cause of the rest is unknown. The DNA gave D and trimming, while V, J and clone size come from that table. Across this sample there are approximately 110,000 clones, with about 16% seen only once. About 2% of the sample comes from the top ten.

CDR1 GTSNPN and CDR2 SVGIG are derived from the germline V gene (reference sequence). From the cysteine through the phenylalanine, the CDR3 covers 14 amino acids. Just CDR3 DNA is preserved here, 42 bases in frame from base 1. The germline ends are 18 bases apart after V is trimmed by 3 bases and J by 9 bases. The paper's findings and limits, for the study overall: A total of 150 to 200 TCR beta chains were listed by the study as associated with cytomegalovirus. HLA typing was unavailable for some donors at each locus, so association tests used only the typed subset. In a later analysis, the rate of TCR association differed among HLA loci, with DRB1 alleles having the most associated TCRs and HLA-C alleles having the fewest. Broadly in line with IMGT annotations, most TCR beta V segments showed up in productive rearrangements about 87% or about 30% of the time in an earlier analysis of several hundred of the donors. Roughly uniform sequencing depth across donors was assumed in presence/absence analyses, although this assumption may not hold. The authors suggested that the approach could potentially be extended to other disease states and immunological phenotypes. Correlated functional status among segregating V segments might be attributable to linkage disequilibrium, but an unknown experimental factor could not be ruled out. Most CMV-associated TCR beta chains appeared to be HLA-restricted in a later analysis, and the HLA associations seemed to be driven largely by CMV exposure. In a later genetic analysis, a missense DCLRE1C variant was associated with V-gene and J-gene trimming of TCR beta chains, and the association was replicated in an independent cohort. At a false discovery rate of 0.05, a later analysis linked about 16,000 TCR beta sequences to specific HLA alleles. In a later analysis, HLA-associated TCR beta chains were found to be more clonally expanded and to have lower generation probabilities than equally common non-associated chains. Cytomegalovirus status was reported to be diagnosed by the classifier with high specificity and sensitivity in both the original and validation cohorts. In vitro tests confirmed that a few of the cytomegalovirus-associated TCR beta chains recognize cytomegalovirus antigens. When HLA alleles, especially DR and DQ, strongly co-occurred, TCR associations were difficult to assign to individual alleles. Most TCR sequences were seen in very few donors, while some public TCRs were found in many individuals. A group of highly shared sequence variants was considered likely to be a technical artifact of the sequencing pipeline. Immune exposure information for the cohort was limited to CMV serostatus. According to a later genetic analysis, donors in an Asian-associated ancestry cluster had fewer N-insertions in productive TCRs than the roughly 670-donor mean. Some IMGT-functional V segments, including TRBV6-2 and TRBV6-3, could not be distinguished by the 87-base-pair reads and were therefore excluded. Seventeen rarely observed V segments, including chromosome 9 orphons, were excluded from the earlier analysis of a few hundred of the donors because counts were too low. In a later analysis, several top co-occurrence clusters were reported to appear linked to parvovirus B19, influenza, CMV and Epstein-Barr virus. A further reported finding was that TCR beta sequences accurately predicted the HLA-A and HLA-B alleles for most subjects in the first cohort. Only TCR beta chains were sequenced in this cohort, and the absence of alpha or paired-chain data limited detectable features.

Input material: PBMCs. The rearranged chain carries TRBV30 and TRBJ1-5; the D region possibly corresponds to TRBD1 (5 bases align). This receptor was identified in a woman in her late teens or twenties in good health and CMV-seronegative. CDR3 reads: CAWSSASGELPQHF. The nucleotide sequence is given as TGTGCCTGGAGCTCCGCCTCGGGGGAATTGCCCCAGCATTTT.